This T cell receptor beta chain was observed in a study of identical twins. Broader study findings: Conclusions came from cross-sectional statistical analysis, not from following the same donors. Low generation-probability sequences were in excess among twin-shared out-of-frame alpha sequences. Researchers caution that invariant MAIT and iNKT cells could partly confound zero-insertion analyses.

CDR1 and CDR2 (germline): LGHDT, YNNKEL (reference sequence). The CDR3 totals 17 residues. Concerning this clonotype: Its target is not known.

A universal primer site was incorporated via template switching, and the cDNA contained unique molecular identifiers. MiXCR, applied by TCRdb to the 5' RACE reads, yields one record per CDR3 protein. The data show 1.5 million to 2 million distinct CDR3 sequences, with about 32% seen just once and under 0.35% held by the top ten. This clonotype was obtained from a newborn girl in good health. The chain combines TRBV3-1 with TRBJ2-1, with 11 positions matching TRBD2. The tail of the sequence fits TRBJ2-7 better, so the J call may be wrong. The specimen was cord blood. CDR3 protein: CASSQENLAGGYNEQYF. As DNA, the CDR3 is TGTGCCAGCAGCCAAGAGAACTTAGCGGGGGGGTACAATGAGCAGTACTTC.